This T cell receptor (beta chain) was sequenced in a study of OX40 agonist ivuxolimab in advanced cancers. As for the study in general: The group had a mean age of about 64 years, ranged from about 20 to 80, and was roughly 83% male. General study points: Both CD4+ and CD8+ T cell populations in blood had undergone clonal expansion by week 6 at 0.1 to 3.0 mg/kg.

Data came from immunoSEQ multiplex PCR; TCRdb stores just in-frame clones and leaves some out. The data show tens of thousands of clones, more than 85% seen once. Germline V gives CDR1 MDHEN, CDR2 SYDVKM. Trimming left V 6 bases short and J 4 bases short, with 15 bases between. The CDR3 is 14 residues long. Regarding this clone: The target antigen is unknown.

The chain uses TRBV28 and TRBJ1-2, with a possible D match to TRBD1 (6 bases). The specimen was CD4+ or CD8+ T cells sorted from blood, collected in a trial of the OX40 agonist ivuxolimab. This sequence was found in an adult with an advanced solid tumor such as melanoma, head and neck, liver or kidney cancer. CDR3 region: CASRSRDTLYGYTF. CDR3 nucleotides: TGTGCCAGCAGAAGTAGGGACACCCTCTATGGCTACACCTTC.